The 11 T cell receptor beta chains listed next were all sequenced from one sample in a study of Graves' ophthalmopathy and Graves' hyperthyroidism. As the template, RNA transcripts were used to amplify TCR beta CDR3 regions. RT-PCR in the first round used HTBI primers; a second-round multiplex PCR followed. TCRdb processed the multiplex PCR reads anew with MiXCR; each CDR3 protein has one entry. The sample shows almost 750,000 distinct CDR3 sequences, 40% of them seen only once. The sequenced sample was peripheral blood. The receptors originated from an adult man with Graves' ophthalmopathy.

This clonotype was observed a handful of times. This chain joins TRBV7-9 and TRBJ1-5; maybe TRBD1 (5 bases). Germline CDR1 is SEHNR and CDR2 is FQNEAQ (reference sequence). The CDR3 covers 15 residues. V was trimmed by 5 bases and J by 6 bases, leaving 17 bases between them. The CDR3, as DNA: TGTGCCAGCAGCCAAGAACACCAGGGTGGTCAGCCCCAGCATTTT. This gives the protein CASSQEHQGGQPQHF.

The J gene is TRBJ2-3, the V gene TRBV15, with a possible D match to TRBD2 (5 bases). Per the germline V gene, CDR1 is LNHNV and CDR2 is YYDKDF (reference sequence). Trimming removed 0 bases at V and 6 bases at J, with 7 bases between. This CDR3 is 13 amino acids long. CDR3 region: CATSRDREDTQYF. CDR3 in DNA: TGTGCCACCAGCAGAGATAGGGAGGATACGCAGTATTTT.

This clonotype was seen repeatedly, ten times or more. This rearrangement joins TRBV6-1 to TRBJ1-6; D not certain. The CDR3 has 13 amino acids. Germline V gene sequence: CDR1 MNHNS, CDR2 SASEGT. V lost 2 bases and J 5 bases, leaving 4 bases between the germline ends. CDR3 nucleotide sequence: TGTGCCAGCAGTGAACTGCATAATTCACCCCTCCACTTT. Protein: CASSELHNSPLHF.

V is TRBV25-1 and J is TRBJ2-7; D possibly corresponds to TRBD1 (6 bases). The DNA end is more similar to TRBJ2-1, so the J call may be wrong. Looked up from germline, CDR1 is MGHDK and CDR2 is SYGVNS. There are 14 residues in the CDR3. The chain's CDR3 is CASSDRGPRGEQFF. The CDR3 nucleotides are TGTGCCAGCAGTGACCGGGGACCCAGGGGTGAGCAGTTCTTC.

Notes on this clonotype: A much larger clone sits a single nucleotide away, making a read error possible. The V and J genes are TRBV25-1 and TRBJ2-7; D may be TRBD2 (5 bases). Between the trimmed V and J ends, which lost 0 bases and 2 bases, there was a span of 8 bases. Germline V lookup: CDR1 MGHDK, CDR2 SYGVNS. This CDR3 region has 14 residues. CDR3 region: CASSEYGSPYEQYF. CDR3 DNA: TGTGCCAGCAGTGAATATGGGAGCCCCTACGAGCAGTACTTC.

In its sample, this clonotype was seen once. The rearrangement uses TRBV6-1 and TRBJ1-5, with 7 nucleotides matching TRBD1. The CDR3 runs to 16 residues. Per the germline V gene, CDR1 is MNHNS and CDR2 is SASEGT. With V trimmed by 4 bases and J by 0 bases, 6 bases remained unmatched. CDR3 DNA sequence: TGTGCCAGCAGTGGTTGGACAGGATATAGCAATCAGCCCCAGCATTTT. This translates into CASSGWTGYSNQPQHF.

In this sample, this clonotype turned up a few times. The V gene is TRBV5-4, the J gene TRBJ2-5, with TRBD2 identical over 7 bases. The ends lost 6 bases at V and 0 bases at J; junction bases unmatched: 5. CDR3 length: 14 amino acids. Germline CDR1 and CDR2: SGHNT and YYREEE (reference sequence). In DNA form, the CDR3 reads TGTGCCAGCAACCCGGGGGGAGACCAAGAGACCCAGTACTTC. It yields the protein CASNPGGDQETQYF.

In the case of this clonotype: One junction end disagrees with the germline gene, perhaps due to a read error. The chain links TRBV28 to TRBJ1-4; no reliable D call. Per the germline V gene, CDR1 is MDHEN and CDR2 is SYDVKM. This CDR3 is 13 amino acids long. CDR3: CSTETPRWEKLFF. The DNA of the CDR3 is TGCTCAACGGAGACCCCACGTTGGGAAAAACTGTTTTTT.

The J gene is TRBJ1-2, the V gene TRBV10-3; D not resolved. The V end was cut by 10 bases, the J end by 4 bases, with 19 bases between. Germline V gives CDR1 ENHRY, CDR2 SYGVKD. This CDR3 spans 14 amino acids. The CDR3 loop is CASSVTGLIYGYTF. As DNA, the CDR3 is TGTGCCAGCAGCGTAACGGGTCTAATCTATGGCTACACCTTC.

This clonotype was found a few times. The chain has TRBV29-1 and TRBJ1-1; 7 bases are a match to TRBD1. J gave up 5 bases and V 7 bases, and 10 bases lay outside the gene matches. Germline assignment: CDR1 SQVTM and CDR2 ANQGSEA. The CDR3 extends over 13 amino acids. The CDR3 region has the DNA TGCAGCGCCACCAGACAGGGACGGACTGAAGCTTTCTTT. Its protein is CSATRQGRTEAFF.

The chain joins TRBV20-1 to TRBJ1-2; 7 bases agree with TRBD1. Germline CDR1 is DFQATT and CDR2 is SNEGSKA (reference sequence). Trimming cost V 4 bases and J 9 bases; bases outside gene matches: 11. CDR3 length: 13 amino acids. CDR3 nucleotide sequence: TGCAGTGCTACTTCCCTTCCGGGACAGCGCTACACCTTC. Residues: CSATSLPGQRYTF.